The T cell receptor (beta chain) described here comes from a study of T cell repertoires in cytomegalovirus infection. The germline V gene has CDR1 MDHEN and CDR2 SYDVKM. This CDR3 spans 13 amino acids. V was trimmed by 6 bases and J by 12 bases, leaving 20 bases between them. The table lists this clonotype with many counts. Its specificity is not known. Regarding the study as a whole: Predominance within the ex vivo response was attributable to HLA-C-restricted CMV-specific TCR beta clonotypes.

TCRdb independently ran MiXCR on the reads; one entry per CDR3 protein. The top ten clones hold more than 5.5% of a sample with roughly 240,000 distinct CDR3 sequences, approximately 7% of them seen once. The sample taken for sequencing was PBMCs. This sequence joins TRBV28 and TRBJ1-1, with no clear D. This TCR was sampled from a human donor in good health (CMV status not recorded). Some clones in this sample may be carry-over from other donors' samples. In DNA form, the CDR3 reads TGTGCCAGCAGGCTTGCACACGCTCCCTTCCCTTTCTTT. Protein product: CASRLAHAPFPFF.